This entry describes one T cell receptor beta chain. What it binds is not known. Here immunoSEQ multiplex PCR was the method, and the copy in TCRdb shows in-frame clones only, minus some. The sample yields tens of thousands of clones, about 90% seen once. Germline loops: CDR1 SGHRS, CDR2 YFSETQ. With 3 bases clipped from V and 11 bases from J, the junction kept 11 bases outside the gene matches. The CDR3 is 14 amino acids. The record originates from a study of Tregs in tolerant kidney transplant recipients. General study points: Tregs expanded with activated donor B cells seemed most donor-specific.

The rearrangement joins TRBV5-1 to TRBJ2-5, with TRBD1 matching 9 bases. The specimen was Tregs from blood. This clonotype was sampled from a human donor in good health. The CDR3 nucleotides read TGCGCCAGCAGCTCACAGGGGGCGACTGGGGAGCAGTACTTC. Protein product: CASSSQGATGEQYF.